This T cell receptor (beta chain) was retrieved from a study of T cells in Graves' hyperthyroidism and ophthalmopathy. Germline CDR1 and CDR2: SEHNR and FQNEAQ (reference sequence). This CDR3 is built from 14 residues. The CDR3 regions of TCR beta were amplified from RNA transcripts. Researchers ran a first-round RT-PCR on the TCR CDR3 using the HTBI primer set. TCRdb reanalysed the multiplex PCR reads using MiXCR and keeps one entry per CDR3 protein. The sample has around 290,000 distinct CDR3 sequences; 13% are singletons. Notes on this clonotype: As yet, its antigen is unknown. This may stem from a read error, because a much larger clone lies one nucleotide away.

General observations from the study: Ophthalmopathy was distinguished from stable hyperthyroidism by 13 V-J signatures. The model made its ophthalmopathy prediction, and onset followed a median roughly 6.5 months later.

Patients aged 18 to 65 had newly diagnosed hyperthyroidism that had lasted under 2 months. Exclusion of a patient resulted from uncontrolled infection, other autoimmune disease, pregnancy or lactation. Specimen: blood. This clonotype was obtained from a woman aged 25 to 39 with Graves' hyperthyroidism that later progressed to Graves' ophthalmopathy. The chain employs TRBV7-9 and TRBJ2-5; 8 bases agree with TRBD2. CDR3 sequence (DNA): TGTGCCAGCAGTTCGAGCGGGAGCGGAGAGGCCCAGTACTTC. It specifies CASSSSGSGEAQYF.